This TCR beta chain was captured by sequencing in a study of blood T cell repertoires in COVID-19. This CDR3 comprises 17 residues. From germline, CDR1 is MGHRA and CDR2 YSYEKL. V dropped 1 base and J dropped 3; count of bases not matched to a gene: 6. Method: immunoSEQ multiplex PCR; TCRdb's copy keeps in-frame clones and lacks some. The sample gives 400,000 to 550,000 clones, about 89% of which show up once; 4.3% is in the top ten. The clonotype was recovered from a woman between 25 and 40 years old with acute or convalescent COVID-19. Material for sequencing was peripheral blood. J is TRBJ1-3 and V is TRBV4-1; TRBD1 matches 10 bases. CDR3 coding DNA: TGCGCCAGCAGCCAAGGGGGGACAGGGGTAATTGGAAACACCATATATTTT. It translates to CASSQGGTGVIGNTIYF.